This entry lists 11 T cell receptor beta chains sequenced from one sample in a study. Repertoires were generated with immunoSEQ multiplex PCR, while TCRdb's copy carries only in-frame clones and drops some. This repertoire shows about 68,000 clones, just under 95% found once; its top ten account for around 4.6%. Sequencing was carried out using PBMCs. The receptors here all came from a man aged 40-49 years with rheumatoid arthritis.

The chain couples TRBV6-2 or TRBV6-3 to TRBJ2-1, with D unclear. Germline V gene lookup returns CDR1 MNHEY and CDR2 SVGEGT. CDR3 length: 14 amino acids. V was clipped by 2 bases and J by 4 bases, with 9 bases between them. CDR3 DNA sequence: TGTGCCAGCAGTTACGAGGCCACATACAATGAGCAGTTCTTC. The encoded protein is CASSYEATYNEQFF.

The chain carries TRBV7-2 and TRBJ2-1, with D possibly matching TRBD2 (5 bases). The CDR3 loop spans 16 amino acids. V lost 1 base and J lost 0, with 10 bases in between. The germline gives CDR1 SGHTA, CDR2 FQGNSA. The CDR3: CASSLVGRSSYNEQFF. The CDR3 nucleotides read TGTGCCAGCAGCTTAGTTGGGAGAAGCTCCTACAATGAGCAGTTCTTC.

The gene calls are TRBV18 and TRBJ2-2; D call uncertain. Germline V gives CDR1 KGHSH, CDR2 LQKENI. The CDR3 consists of 13 residues. Deletions cut 5 bases from V and 6 bases from J, with 10 bases between. The CDR3 DNA sequence: TGTGCCAGCTCAGAAGAAACATCCGGGGAGCTGTTTTTT. Protein sequence: CASSEETSGELFF. Complete variable domain (other parts from reference TRBV18 and TRBJ2-2): NAGVMQNPRHLVRRRGQEARLRCSPMKGHSHVYWYRQLPEEGLKFMVYLQKENIIDESGMPKERFSAEFPKEGPSILRIQQVVRGDSAAYFCASSEETSGELFFGEGSRLTVL.

V gene TRBV28 combines with J gene TRBJ2-7; 7 nucleotides match TRBD2. Trimming removed 4 bases from V and 4 bases from J; junction bases left unmatched: 4. CDR1 and CDR2 from the germline V gene are MDHEN and SYDVKM. The CDR3 extends over 13 amino acids. The CDR3 protein is CASSSGRKYEQYF. CDR3 coding DNA: TGTGCCAGCAGTTCCGGGAGGAAGTACGAGCAGTACTTC.

The V and J genes are TRBV7-2 and TRBJ1-5; possibly TRBD1 for D (6 bases). Between the trimmed V and J ends, which lost 5 bases and 0 bases, there was a span of 11 bases. This CDR3 region has 15 residues. The V gene's germline CDR1 is SGHTA and CDR2 FQGNSA. This CDR3 reads CASSPQGNSNQPQHF. As DNA, the CDR3 is TGTGCCAGCAGCCCCCAGGGGAATAGCAATCAGCCCCAGCATTTT.

This clone was recorded once. The chain combines TRBV13 with TRBJ2-2; 12 bases fit TRBD2. Looked up from germline, CDR1 is PRHDT and CDR2 is FYEKMQ (reference sequence). J gave up 6 bases and V 5 bases, and 10 bases lay outside the gene matches. CDR3 length: 17 amino acids. The CDR3 region has the DNA TGTGCCAGCAGCGCCGGGCTAGCGGGGGGGTACGCCGGGGAGCTGTTTTTT. Translating gives CASSAGLAGGYAGELFF.

The V and J genes are TRBV10-3 and TRBJ1-5; 7 bases fit TRBD1. Germline V lookup: CDR1 ENHRY, CDR2 SYGVKD. The V segment lost 6 bases and the J segment 0 bases; nucleotides outside the gene matches: 8. The CDR3 extends over 16 amino acids. Here the CDR3 reads CAIRGGDSDSNQPQHF. The CDR3 region has the DNA TGTGCCATCAGGGGAGGGGACAGCGATAGCAATCAGCCCCAGCATTTT.

The chain employs TRBV30 and TRBJ2-1; no clear D gene. The CDR3 is 15 residues long. V was shortened by 0 bases and J by 0 bases, with 9 bases between the two germline ends. The germline gives CDR1 GTSNPN, CDR2 SVGIG (reference sequence). CDR3 coding DNA: TGTGCCTGGAGTGTAAGGATTTCCTCCTACAATGAGCAGTTCTTC. It is translated as CAWSVRISSYNEQFF.

The chain has TRBV6-2 or TRBV6-3 and TRBJ1-4; the D is unclear. V lost 6 bases and J lost 0, with 17 bases in between. Germline lookup yields CDR1 MNHEY and CDR2 SVGEGT. The CDR3 runs to 17 residues. In DNA, the CDR3 is TGTGCCAGCAGCCGGGGTAGGGCCTACGCAACTAATGAAAAACTGTTTTTT. It is translated as CASSRGRAYATNEKLFF.

The sample holds one count of this clone. J is TRBJ2-5 and V is TRBV5-3, with D hard to call. Being an ORF, TRBV5-3 has a function that is uncertain. The CDR3 runs 16 residues. The V end was cut by 0 bases, the J end by 4 bases, with 16 bases between. CDR3 sequence: CARSLAGKGRRETQYF. The CDR3 DNA follows: TGTGCCAGAAGCTTGGCCGGCAAGGGTAGAAGAGAGACCCAGTACTTC.

This chain uses TRBV5-1 with TRBJ1-1; D may be TRBD1 (6 bases). Germline V lookup: CDR1 SGHRS, CDR2 YFSETQ. With 7 bases removed from V and 3 bases from J, the gap between germline ends came to 13 bases. This CDR3 region has 13 residues. The DNA of the CDR3 is TGCGCCAGCGGCCTACAGGGATACACTGAAGCTTTCTTT. Amino acids: CASGLQGYTEAFF.